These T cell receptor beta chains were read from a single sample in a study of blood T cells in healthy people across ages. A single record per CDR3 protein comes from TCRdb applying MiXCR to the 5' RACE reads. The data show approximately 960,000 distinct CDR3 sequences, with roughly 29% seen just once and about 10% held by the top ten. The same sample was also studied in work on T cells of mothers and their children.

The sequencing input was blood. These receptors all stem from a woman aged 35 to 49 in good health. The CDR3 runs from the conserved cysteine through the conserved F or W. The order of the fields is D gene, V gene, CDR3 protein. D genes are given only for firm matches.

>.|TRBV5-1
CASSLEWTSEQYF
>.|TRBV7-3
CASSLGEGEKLFF
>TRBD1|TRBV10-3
CAISEPGGRGIVDYGYTF
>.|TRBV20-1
CSARRLGRGAYEQYF
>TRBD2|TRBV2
CASSALAGGPLVEQFF
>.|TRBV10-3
CAISGQESSYEQYF
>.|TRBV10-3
CASAPKTDSYGYTF
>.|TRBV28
CAITPGVVAKNIQYF
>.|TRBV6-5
CASSPHRAGSSYEQYF
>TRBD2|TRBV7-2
CACRRAGVVSDTQYF
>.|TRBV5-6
CASSGGTEIDREQYF
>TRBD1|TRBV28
CASSPLGQGAKAKNIQYF
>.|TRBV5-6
CASSDSWAVNTGELFF
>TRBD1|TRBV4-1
CASSHTRDRGNNNEQFF
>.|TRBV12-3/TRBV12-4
CASSGEQAQHF
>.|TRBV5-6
CASSLGGWNTQYF
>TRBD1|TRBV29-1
CSVDGAGGMANYGYTF
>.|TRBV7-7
CASSLIQGRGETQYF